The sequence of this TCR beta chain was determined in a study of blood T cell repertoires in COVID-19. The junction had 17 bases not matched to a gene; V was cut back by 5 bases and J by 6 bases. The germline gives CDR1 SGHAT, CDR2 FQNNGV. The CDR3 has 17 amino acids. This clone has only one observation. Profiling relied on immunoSEQ multiplex PCR, and the TCRdb table lists in-frame clones only, not all of them. Among 150,000 to 200,000 clones listed, 93% were seen once. Sequencing was performed on peripheral blood. The clonotype comes from a woman aged 55-69 years with COVID-19, enrolled during active disease. The V gene is TRBV11-2, the J gene TRBJ1-2, with 8 bases lining up with TRBD1. The CDR3 loop reads CASSPWPDRDARDGYTF. CDR3 nucleotides: TGTGCCAGCAGCCCCTGGCCGGACAGGGATGCACGCGATGGCTACACCTTC.